These 8 T cell receptor beta chains originate from one sample sequenced in a study of beta chain features in type 1 diabetes. The investigators reverse transcribed all of the isolated RNA, so they sequenced expressed TCRB transcripts. TCRdb's table, derived via immunoSEQ multiplex PCR, lists solely in-frame clones and lacks some. Of about 230,000 clones listed, over 7.5% are singletons. Sequences were obtained from naive CD4+ T cells from blood. Receptors were obtained from a woman younger than 35 in good health.

This clone has just a few counts. DNA for the CDR3: TGTGCCAGCAGTCCGGTGACAGGAGTCACCGGGGAGCTGTTTTTT. This gives the protein CASSPVTGVTGELFF. V is TRBV6-1 and J is TRBJ2-2; D perhaps matches TRBD1 (6 bases). V was cut by 5 bases and J by 4 bases, with 14 bases left in between. The CDR3 consists of 15 residues. Germline V gene lookup returns CDR1 MNHNS and CDR2 SASEGT.

This clone was recorded a few times. The chain combines TRBV7-9 with TRBJ2-3; tentative D call: TRBD2 (6 bases). The CDR3 has 15 amino acids. Germline lookup yields CDR1 SEHNR and CDR2 FQNEAQ (reference sequence). Between the trimmed V and J ends, which lost 4 bases and 5 bases, there was a span of 16 bases. CDR3 region: CASSYVSGVGDTQYF. Written as DNA, the CDR3 is TGTGCCAGCAGCTACGTTTCGGGAGTGGGAGATACGCAGTATTTT.

The chain has TRBV25-1 and TRBJ1-5; 7 bases align to TRBD1. CDR3 size: 15 residues. The junction had 2 bases not matched to a gene; V was cut back by 3 bases and J by 0 bases. Per the germline V gene, CDR1 is MGHDK and CDR2 is SYGVNS. The CDR3 reads CASSENRGSNQPQHF. DNA for the CDR3: TGTGCCAGCAGTGAGAACAGGGGTAGCAATCAGCCCCAGCATTTT.

This chain links TRBV30 with TRBJ1-5; D is perhaps TRBD1 (5 bases). The V gene lost 1 base and the J gene lost 6 bases, with 13 bases spanning the gap. The CDR3 has 14 residues. CDR1 and CDR2 from the germline V gene are GTSNPN and SVGIG (reference sequence). The CDR3 sequence: CAWSEKQGFQPQHF. CDR3 DNA sequence: TGTGCCTGGAGTGAGAAGCAGGGCTTTCAGCCCCAGCATTTT.

This clone has just a few counts. The rearrangement links TRBV15 to TRBJ2-5, with no clear D. The CDR3 runs 11 residues. V gave up 2 bases and J gave up 4 bases, with 2 bases separating them. Germline V gives CDR1 LNHNV, CDR2 YYDKDF (reference sequence). CDR3 sequence reads: CATSRLETQYF. Written as DNA, the CDR3 is TGTGCCACCAGCAGACTAGAGACCCAGTACTTC. The complete variable domain, with remaining parts taken from reference TRBV15 and TRBJ2-5, reads DAMVIQNPRYQVTQFGKPVTLSCSQTLNHNVMYWYQQKSSQAPKLLFHYYDKDFNNEADTPDNFQSRRPNTSFCFLDIRSPGLGDTAMYLCATSRLETQYFGPGTRLLVL.

This clone was counted between two and nine times. CDR3 nucleotide sequence: TGCGCCAGCAGCGCGGACAACTACGAGCAGTACTTC. This codes for CASSADNYEQYF. This chain connects TRBV5-1 to TRBJ2-7; TRBD1 is a possible D gene (5 bases). The CDR3 is 12 amino acids. Germline values: CDR1 SGHRS, CDR2 YFSETQ. Trimming shortened V by 4 bases and J by 3 bases, and 8 bases separated the two germline ends.

The chain carries TRBV7-9 and TRBJ2-1; 14 bases agree with TRBD2. V gave up 2 bases and J gave up 5 bases; unmatched junction bases: 8. The CDR3 runs to 18 residues. Germline CDR1 SEHNR, CDR2 FQNEAQ (reference sequence). CDR3 coding DNA: TGTGCCAGCAGCTTAATGGGGACTAGCGGGAGTTACGACAATGAGCAGTTCTTC. Its translation: CASSLMGTSGSYDNEQFF.

The chain couples TRBV2 to TRBJ1-5; 7 bases align to TRBD1. Trimming removed 8 bases from V and 4 bases from J; junction bases left unmatched: 5. The length of the CDR3 is 13 residues. Germline CDR1 and CDR2: SNHLY and FYNNEI. The CDR3 sequence: CASQTGTNQPQHF. CDR3 DNA sequence: TGTGCCAGCCAGACAGGGACGAATCAGCCCCAGCATTTT.